Listed below are T cell receptor beta chains from one sample, sequenced in a study of blood T cell repertoires in COVID-19. Libraries were prepared by immunoSEQ multiplex PCR; TCRdb keeps only in-frame clonotypes and omits some of them. Of about 230,000 clones in the sample, just under 90% were seen once. Specimen: PBMCs or T cells enriched from blood (not recorded which). These receptors all stem from a woman in her 30s with acute COVID-19. Both conserved end residues are part of each CDR3. Each record gives: J gene, clone size, D gene, V gene, CDR3 protein, CDR3 DNA. The D gene is left open where the match is weak. Some rows have no size entry. The others give once, few or many, or a class for an expanded clone.

J: TRBJ2-3; size: few; D: .; V: TRBV7-6; CDR3: CASSSQGADTQYF; DNA: TGTGCCAGCAGCTCACAGGGCGCAGATACGCAGTATTTT
J: TRBJ2-7; size: .; D: TRBD1; V: TRBV12-3/TRBV12-4; CDR3: CASRDRGEQYF; DNA: TGTGCCAGCAGGGACAGGGGCGAGCAGTACTTC
J: TRBJ1-5; size: .; D: TRBD1; V: TRBV30; CDR3: CAWSVGGGEGQPQHF; DNA: TGTGCCTGGAGTGTAGGAGGGGGCGAAGGTCAGCCCCAGCATTTT
J: TRBJ1-2; size: .; D: .; V: TRBV28; CDR3: CASRAGGPYGYTF; DNA: TGTGCCAGCAGGGCCGGTGGGCCCTATGGCTACACCTTC
J: TRBJ1-5; size: .; D: .; V: TRBV30; CDR3: CAWSVRFGGERNQPQHF; DNA: TGTGCCTGGAGTGTTAGGTTTGGGGGGGAACGGAATCAGCCCCAGCATTTT
J: TRBJ1-4; size: .; D: .; V: TRBV9; CDR3: CASSPRATNEKLFF; DNA: TGTGCCAGCAGCCCTCGCGCAACTAATGAAAAACTGTTTTTT
J: TRBJ2-2; size: .; D: .; V: TRBV10-3; CDR3: CAISEARINTGELFF; DNA: TGTGCCATCAGTGAGGCGAGGATCAACACCGGGGAGCTGTTTTTT
J: TRBJ2-7; size: .; D: TRBD1; V: TRBV19; CDR3: CASSTGGGYEQYF; DNA: TGTGCCAGTAGTACAGGGGGCGGCTACGAGCAGTACTTC
J: TRBJ2-7; size: .; D: TRBD1; V: TRBV9; CDR3: CASSPRTGGYEQYF; DNA: TGTGCCAGCAGCCCTAGGACAGGGGGCTACGAGCAGTACTTC
J: TRBJ2-1; size: .; D: .; V: TRBV3-1/TRBV3-2; CDR3: CASSQAAGEAEQFF; DNA: TGTGCCAGCAGCCAAGCAGCGGGCGAGGCCGAGCAGTTCTTC
J: TRBJ1-2; size: .; D: .; V: TRBV19; CDR3: CASSMATVLGYTF; DNA: TGTGCCAGTAGTATGGCGACAGTGCTCGGCTACACCTTC
J: TRBJ1-1; size: .; D: TRBD1; V: TRBV5-6; CDR3: CASSPGTGGFEAFF; DNA: TGTGCCAGCTCCCCCGGGACAGGGGGCTTTGAAGCTTTCTTT
J: TRBJ2-7; size: .; D: TRBD2; V: TRBV10-1; CDR3: CASSAGTSFPTEQYF; DNA: TGCGCCAGCAGTGCCGGGACTAGCTTCCCGACCGAGCAGTACTTC
J: TRBJ1-5; size: .; D: TRBD1; V: TRBV5-1; CDR3: CASSPGGGYGNQPQHF; DNA: TGCGCCAGCAGCCCAGGGGGCGGTTATGGCAATCAGCCCCAGCATTTT
J: TRBJ1-3; size: .; D: .; V: TRBV10-3; CDR3: CAISVGPGNTIYF; DNA: TGTGCCATCAGTGTGGGCCCTGGAAACACCATATATTTT
J: TRBJ2-3; size: once; D: .; V: TRBV5-1; CDR3: CASSPEGGSSTDTQYF; DNA: TGCGCCAGCAGCCCGGAGGGGGGGTCTAGCACAGATACGCAGTATTTT
J: TRBJ2-1; size: .; D: .; V: TRBV9; CDR3: CASSVAGGNEQFF; DNA: TGTGCCAGCAGCGTAGCCGGGGGTAATGAGCAGTTCTTC
J: TRBJ2-1; size: .; D: .; V: TRBV11-2; CDR3: CASSPQWANYNEQFF; DNA: TGTGCCAGCAGCCCCCAGTGGGCTAATTACAATGAGCAGTTCTTC
J: TRBJ2-2; size: .; D: .; V: TRBV30; CDR3: CAWSLQGRSTGELFF; DNA: TGTGCCTGGAGTCTACAGGGACGTAGCACCGGGGAGCTGTTTTTT
J: TRBJ2-7; size: .; D: .; V: TRBV28; CDR3: CASSLLGGKGEQYF; DNA: TGTGCCAGCAGTTTGCTGGGGGGAAAAGGCGAGCAGTACTTC
J: TRBJ2-7; size: .; D: TRBD2; V: TRBV10-2; CDR3: CASSPREAGSSYEQYF; DNA: TGCGCCAGCAGCCCTAGGGAAGCGGGGTCCTCCTACGAGCAGTACTTC
J: TRBJ2-6; size: .; D: TRBD2; V: TRBV7-9; CDR3: CASSLALRGAGANVLTF; DNA: TGTGCCAGCAGCTTAGCGTTGCGGGGGGCCGGGGCCAACGTCCTGACTTTC
J: TRBJ1-4; size: .; D: TRBD1; V: TRBV30; CDR3: CAWGQTGTGLEKLFF; DNA: TGTGCCTGGGGTCAAACCGGGACAGGTCTTGAAAAACTGTTTTTT
J: TRBJ2-7; size: .; D: TRBD2; V: TRBV9; CDR3: CASSVSGGDEQYF; DNA: TGTGCCAGCAGCGTATCGGGAGGGGACGAGCAGTACTTC